The 15 T cell receptor beta chains below all came from one sample that was sequenced in a study of blood T cells in healthy people across ages. Combining a sample-barcoded 5' primer with a J-beta primer mix, a second PCR ran for about 6 to 12 cycles. One entry per CDR3 protein, called by TCRdb with MiXCR from the 5' RACE reads. The data show under 2 million distinct CDR3 sequences, with about 35% seen just once and roughly 10% held by the top ten. Sequenced: blood. All receptors derive from a woman aged 25 to 45 in good health.

The J gene is TRBJ1-2, the V gene TRBV27; D gene unclear. Trimming left V 10 bases short and J 6 bases short, with 15 bases between. This CDR3 is built from 12 residues. Per the germline V gene, CDR1 is MNHEY and CDR2 is SMNVEV (reference sequence). The CDR3 reads CATRREGNGYTF. The CDR3 DNA follows: TGTGCCACAAGACGAGAGGGAAATGGCTACACCTTC.

This clonotype was seen ten or more times. V is TRBV29-1 and J is TRBJ2-5; D may be TRBD1 or TRBD2 (5 bases each). The CDR3 runs 14 residues. Trimming pared 7 bases from V and 2 bases from J, leaving 17 bases between. Germline V gene data show CDR1 as SQVTM and CDR2 as ANQGSEA. CDR3 amino acids: CSASKRGRQETQYF. The CDR3 bases are TGCAGCGCCAGCAAACGGGGCCGGCAAGAGACCCAGTACTTC.

This clonotype was found a few times. The J gene is TRBJ1-1, the V gene TRBV20-1; D is unresolved. V was clipped by 1 base and J by 1 base, with 13 bases between them. This CDR3 is 15 amino acids long. The germline V gene has CDR1 DFQATT and CDR2 SNEGSKA (reference sequence). CDR3 sequence reads: CSARGSGSGNTEAFF. The DNA for the CDR3 is TGCAGTGCTAGAGGTAGTGGGTCAGGGAACACTGAAGCTTTCTTT.

The J gene is TRBJ1-2, the V gene TRBV4-1; TRBD1 matches at 9 bases. CDR3 length: 13 residues. V lost 0 bases and J lost 8; bases outside the gene matches: 1. Germline CDR1 is MGHRA and CDR2 is YSYEKL. CDR3 DNA sequence: TGCGCCAGCAGCCAAGATGGACAGGGGGGCTACACCTTC. Its protein product is CASSQDGQGGYTF.

There are a few counts of this clonotype. This chain connects TRBV27 to TRBJ2-1; 8 nucleotides line up with TRBD1. J was trimmed by 2 bases and V by 5 bases; bases with no gene match: 11. The germline V gene encodes CDR1 MNHEY and CDR2 SMNVEV (reference sequence). The CDR3 covers 17 residues. CDR3 DNA: TGTGCCAGCAGTCCCACCCCGTGGACAGGGACCTACAATGAGCAGTTCTTC. Amino acids: CASSPTPWTGTYNEQFF.

The CDR3 loop is CASSPGTAILYGYTF. The CDR3 DNA sequence: TGCGCCAGCAGCCCCGGGACAGCGATTCTCTATGGCTACACCTTC. The gene calls are TRBV5-1 and TRBJ1-2; 7 bases agree with TRBD1. Germline CDR1 is SGHRS and CDR2 is YFSETQ. J was trimmed by 4 bases and V by 4 bases; bases with no gene match: 10. CDR3 length equals 15 residues. The whole variable domain, remainder taken from reference TRBV5-1 and TRBJ1-2, is KAGVTQTPRYLIKTRGQQVTLSCSPISGHRSVSWYQQTPGQGLQFLFEYFSETQRNKGNFPGRFSGRQFSNSRSEMNVSTLELGDSALYLCASSPGTAILYGYTFGSGTRLTVV.

This clonotype has at least ten counts. The chain uses TRBV2 and TRBJ2-7; 11 bases line up with TRBD1. With V trimmed by 6 bases and J by 4 bases, 2 bases remained unmatched. Germline lookup yields CDR1 SNHLY and CDR2 FYNNEI. The CDR3 is 13 residues long. CDR3 coding DNA: TGTGCCAGCAGGGACAGGGGGCAATACGAGCAGTACTTC. Translation: CASRDRGQYEQYF. Full variable domain (missing parts from reference TRBV2 and TRBJ2-7): EPEVTQTPSHQVTQMGQEVILRCVPISNHLYFYWYRQILGQKVEFLVSFYNNEISEKSEIFDDQFSVERPDGSNFTLKIRSTKLEDSAMYFCASRDRGQYEQYFGPGTRLTVT.

The chain uses TRBV5-5 and TRBJ1-2; D is possibly TRBD1 (5 bases). Germline CDR1 and CDR2: SGHKS and YYEKEE (reference sequence). V shed 0 bases and J shed 4 bases, with 13 bases lying between them. CDR3 size: 15 residues. Here the CDR3 reads CASSLGGPPGYGYTF. CDR3 DNA sequence: TGTGCCAGCAGCTTGGGGGGACCCCCAGGCTATGGCTACACCTTC.

As concerns this clonotype: The junction does not match germline at one end; this may be a read error. The CDR3 region has the DNA TGTGCCACCAGCCAAAACACCGGGGAGCGGTTTTTT. Protein: CATSQNTGERFF. The rearrangement uses TRBV15 and TRBJ2-2, with a tentative D call TRBD2 (5 bases). This CDR3 has 12 amino acids. Per germline, CDR1 LNHNV and CDR2 YYDKDF (reference sequence).

This chain connects TRBV20-1 to TRBJ1-6; D is ambiguous. Germline CDR1 is DFQATT and CDR2 is SNEGSKA (reference sequence). V gave up 8 bases and J gave up 7 bases, with 18 bases separating them. CDR3 length equals 14 residues. For the CDR3, the DNA is TGCAGTCCTCGGGCGGCGGCCGAGAATTCACCCCTCCACTTT. This sequence encodes CSPRAAAENSPLHF.

This clonotype showed up just a few times. The V call is TRBV10-3, the J call TRBJ1-1; a weak D match, TRBD1 (5 bases). The ends were cut back, 2 bases at V and 2 bases at J, with 24 bases in the middle. The CDR3 extends over 19 amino acids. Germline V gene sequence: CDR1 ENHRY, CDR2 SYGVKD. Written as DNA, the CDR3 is TGTGCCATCAGTGAGAGGGCGGGACGAGGGGTTATAGCTAACACTGAAGCTTTCTTT. This encodes CAISERAGRGVIANTEAFF.

The chain recombines TRBV7-3 with TRBJ1-1; possible D gene TRBD1, 5 bases. Trimming removed 2 bases from V and 6 bases from J, with 13 bases in between. Germline CDR1 is SGHTA and CDR2 is FQGTGA. The CDR3 contains 14 residues. CDR3 DNA sequence: TGTGCCAGCAGCTTAGGGGGACCTAACTCTGAAGCTTTCTTT. Protein product: CASSLGGPNSEAFF.

This chain connects TRBV20-1 to TRBJ1-5; 9 positions match TRBD1. Germline CDR1 reads DFQATT; CDR2 reads SNEGSKA (reference sequence). The CDR3 consists of 13 residues. With V trimmed by 5 bases and J by 5 bases, 4 bases remained unmatched. The CDR3 region has the DNA TGCAGTGCTGGGACAGGGATATATCAGCCCCAGCATTTT. As protein: CSAGTGIYQPQHF.

The V and J genes are TRBV20-1 and TRBJ1-1, with D tentatively TRBD1 (6 bases). Trimming took 3 bases from V and 4 from J, leaving 15 bases between them. This CDR3 has 14 residues. The germline gives CDR1 DFQATT, CDR2 SNEGSKA (reference sequence). The DNA of the CDR3 is TGCAGTGCTAGGGTTAGGGGGTCTGGCACTGAAGCTTTCTTT. Protein sequence: CSARVRGSGTEAFF.

This sequence joins TRBV15 and TRBJ2-2; D is perhaps TRBD2 (5 bases). Germline values: CDR1 LNHNV, CDR2 YYDKDF (reference sequence). The CDR3 is 16 amino acids. V gave up 5 bases and J gave up 0 bases, with 13 bases separating them. Written as DNA, the CDR3 is TGTGCCACCAGCCCTTACCGAGCGGCGAACACCGGGGAGCTGTTTTTT. Translating it yields CATSPYRAANTGELFF.